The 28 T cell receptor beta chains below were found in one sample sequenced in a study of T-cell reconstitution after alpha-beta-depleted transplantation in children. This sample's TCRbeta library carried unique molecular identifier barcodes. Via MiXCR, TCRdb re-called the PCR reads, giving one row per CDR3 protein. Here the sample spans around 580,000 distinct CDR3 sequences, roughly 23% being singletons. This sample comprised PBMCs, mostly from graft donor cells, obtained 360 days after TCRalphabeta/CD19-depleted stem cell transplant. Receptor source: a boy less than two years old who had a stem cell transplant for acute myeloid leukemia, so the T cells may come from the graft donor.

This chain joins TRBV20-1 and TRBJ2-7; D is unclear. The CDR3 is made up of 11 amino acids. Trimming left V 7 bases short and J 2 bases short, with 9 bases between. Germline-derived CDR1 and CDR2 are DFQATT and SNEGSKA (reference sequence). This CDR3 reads CSGSGPYEQYV. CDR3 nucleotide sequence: TGCAGTGGGTCCGGGCCCTACGAGCAGTACGTC.

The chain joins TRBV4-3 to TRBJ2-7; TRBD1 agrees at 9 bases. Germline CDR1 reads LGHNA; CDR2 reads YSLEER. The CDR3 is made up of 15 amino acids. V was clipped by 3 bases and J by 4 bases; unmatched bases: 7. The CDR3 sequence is CASSHADRGGYEQYF. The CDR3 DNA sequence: TGCGCCAGCAGCCACGCGGACAGGGGAGGGTACGAGCAGTACTTC.

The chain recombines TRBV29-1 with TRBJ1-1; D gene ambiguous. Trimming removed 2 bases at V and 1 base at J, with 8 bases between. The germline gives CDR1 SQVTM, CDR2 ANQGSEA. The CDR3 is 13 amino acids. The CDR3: CSVEPRQNTEAFF. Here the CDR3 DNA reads TGCAGCGTTGAACCTAGACAGAACACTGAAGCTTTCTTT. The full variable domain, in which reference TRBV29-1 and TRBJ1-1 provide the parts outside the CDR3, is SAVISQKPSRDICQRGTSLTIQCQVDSQVTMMFWYRQQPGQSLTLIATANQGSEATYESGFVIDKFPISRPNLTFSTLTVSNMSPEDSSIYLCSVEPRQNTEAFFGQGTRLTVV.

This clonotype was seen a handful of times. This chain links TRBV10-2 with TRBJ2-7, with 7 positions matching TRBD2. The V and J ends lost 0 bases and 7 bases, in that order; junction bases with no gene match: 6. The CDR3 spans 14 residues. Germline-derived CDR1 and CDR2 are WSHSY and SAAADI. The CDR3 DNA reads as TGCGCCAGCAGTGAGTCAGGACTAGTTTGGGAGCAGTACGTC. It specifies CASSESGLVWEQYV.

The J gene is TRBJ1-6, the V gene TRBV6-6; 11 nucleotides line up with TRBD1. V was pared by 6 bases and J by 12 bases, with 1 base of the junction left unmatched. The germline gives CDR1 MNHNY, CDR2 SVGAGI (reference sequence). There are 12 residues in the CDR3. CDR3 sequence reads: CASSGTGGPLHF. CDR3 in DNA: TGTGCCAGCAGCGGGACAGGGGGACCCCTCCACTTT.

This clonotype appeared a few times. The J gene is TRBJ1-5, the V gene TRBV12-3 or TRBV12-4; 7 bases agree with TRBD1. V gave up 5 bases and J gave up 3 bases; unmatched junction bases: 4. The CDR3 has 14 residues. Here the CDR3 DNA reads TGTGCCAGCAGTCCTGACAGGGACAATCAGCCCCAGCATTTT. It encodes CASSPDRDNQPQHF.

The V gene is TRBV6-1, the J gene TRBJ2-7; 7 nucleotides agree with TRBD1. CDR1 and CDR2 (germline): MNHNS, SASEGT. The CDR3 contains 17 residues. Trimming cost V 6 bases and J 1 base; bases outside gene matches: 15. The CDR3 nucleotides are TGTGCCAGCAGCACCGGGACAGAATTCTTAGCTTCCTACGAGCAGTACTTC. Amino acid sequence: CASSTGTEFLASYEQYF.

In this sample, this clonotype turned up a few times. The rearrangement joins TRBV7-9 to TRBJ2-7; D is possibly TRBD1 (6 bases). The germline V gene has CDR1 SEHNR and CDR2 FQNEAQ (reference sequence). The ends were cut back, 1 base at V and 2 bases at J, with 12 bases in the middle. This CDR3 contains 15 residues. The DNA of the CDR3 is TGTGCCAGCAGCTTAGATGACAGGAGTACCTACGAGCAGTACGTC. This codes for CASSLDDRSTYEQYV.

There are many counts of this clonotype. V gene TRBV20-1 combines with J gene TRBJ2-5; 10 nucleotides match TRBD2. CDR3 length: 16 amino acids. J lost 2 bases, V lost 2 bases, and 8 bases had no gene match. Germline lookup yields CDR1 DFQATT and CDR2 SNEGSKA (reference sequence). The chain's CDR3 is CSARIFSGGNQETQYF. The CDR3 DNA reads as TGCAGTGCTAGAATTTTTAGCGGGGGGAATCAAGAGACCCAGTACTTC.

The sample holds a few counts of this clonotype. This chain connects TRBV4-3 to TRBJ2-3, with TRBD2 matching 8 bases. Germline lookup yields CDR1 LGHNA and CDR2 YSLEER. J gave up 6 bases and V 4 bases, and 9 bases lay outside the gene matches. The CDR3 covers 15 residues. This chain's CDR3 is CASSPRPLAVDTQYF. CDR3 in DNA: TGCGCCAGCAGCCCCCGTCCACTAGCGGTGGATACGCAGTATTTT.

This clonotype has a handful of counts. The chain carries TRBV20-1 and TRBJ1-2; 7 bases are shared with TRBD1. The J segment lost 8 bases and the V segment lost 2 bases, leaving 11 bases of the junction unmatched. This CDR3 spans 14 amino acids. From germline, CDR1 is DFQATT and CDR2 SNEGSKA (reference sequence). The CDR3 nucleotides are TGCAGTGCTAGATCGAATCAGGGGGTGGGGGGCTACACCTTC. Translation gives CSARSNQGVGGYTF.

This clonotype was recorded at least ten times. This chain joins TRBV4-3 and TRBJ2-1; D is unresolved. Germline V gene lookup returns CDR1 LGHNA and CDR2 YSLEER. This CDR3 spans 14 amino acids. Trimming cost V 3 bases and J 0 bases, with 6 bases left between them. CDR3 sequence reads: CASSQSNSYNEQFF. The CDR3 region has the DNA TGCGCCAGCAGCCAGTCCAACTCCTACAATGAGCAGTTCTTC.

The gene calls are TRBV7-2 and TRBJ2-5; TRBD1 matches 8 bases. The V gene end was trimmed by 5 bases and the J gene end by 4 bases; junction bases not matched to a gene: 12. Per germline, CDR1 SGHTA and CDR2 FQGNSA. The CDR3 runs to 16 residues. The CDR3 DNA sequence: TGTGCCAGCAGCCCCCAAAGACAGGGGTACAGAGAGACCCAGTACTTC. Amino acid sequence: CASSPQRQGYRETQYF.

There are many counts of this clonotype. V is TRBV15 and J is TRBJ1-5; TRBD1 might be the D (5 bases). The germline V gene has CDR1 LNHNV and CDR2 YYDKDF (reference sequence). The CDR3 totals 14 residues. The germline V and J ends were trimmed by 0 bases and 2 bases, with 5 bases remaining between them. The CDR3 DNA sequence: TGTGCCACCAGCAGAGAGGGGGGCAATCAGCCCCAGCATTTT. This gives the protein CATSREGGNQPQHF.

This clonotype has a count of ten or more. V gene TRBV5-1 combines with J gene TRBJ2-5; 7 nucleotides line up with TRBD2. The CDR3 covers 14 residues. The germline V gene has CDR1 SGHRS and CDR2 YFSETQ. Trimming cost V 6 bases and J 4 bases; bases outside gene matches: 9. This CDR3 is CASTPDGGRETQYF. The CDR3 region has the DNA TGCGCCAGCACCCCAGATGGCGGGAGAGAGACCCAGTACTTC.

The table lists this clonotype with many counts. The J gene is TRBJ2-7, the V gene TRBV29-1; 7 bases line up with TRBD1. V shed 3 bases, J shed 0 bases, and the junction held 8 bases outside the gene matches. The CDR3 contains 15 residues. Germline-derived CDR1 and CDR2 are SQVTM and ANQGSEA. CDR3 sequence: CSVEAWDRSSYEQYF. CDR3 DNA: TGCAGCGTTGAGGCCTGGGACAGATCCTCCTACGAGCAGTACTTC.

The CDR3 sequence: CSARGLAAGQRETQYF. The CDR3 coding sequence is TGCAGTGCTAGAGGACTAGCGGCCGGGCAGAGGGAGACCCAGTACTTC. The J gene is TRBJ2-5, the V gene TRBV20-1; 9 positions match TRBD2. The trim removed 1 base at V and 5 bases at J, leaving 11 bases unmatched. The germline CDR1 and CDR2 sequences are DFQATT and SNEGSKA (reference sequence). This CDR3 has 16 residues.

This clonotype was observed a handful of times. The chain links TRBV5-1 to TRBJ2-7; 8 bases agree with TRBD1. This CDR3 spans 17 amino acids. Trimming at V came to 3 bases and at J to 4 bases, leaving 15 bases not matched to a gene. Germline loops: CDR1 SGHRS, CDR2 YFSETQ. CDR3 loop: CASSWGIGTGGRYEQYV. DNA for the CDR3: TGCGCCAGCAGCTGGGGGATCGGGACAGGAGGACGGTACGAGCAGTACGTC.

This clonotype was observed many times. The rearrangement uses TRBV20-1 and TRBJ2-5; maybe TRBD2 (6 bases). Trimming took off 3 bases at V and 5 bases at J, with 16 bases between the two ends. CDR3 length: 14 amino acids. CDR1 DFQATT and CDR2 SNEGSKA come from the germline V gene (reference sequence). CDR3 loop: CSARRGREVETQYF. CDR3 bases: TGCAGTGCTAGGCGGGGTAGGGAGGTGGAGACCCAGTACTTC.

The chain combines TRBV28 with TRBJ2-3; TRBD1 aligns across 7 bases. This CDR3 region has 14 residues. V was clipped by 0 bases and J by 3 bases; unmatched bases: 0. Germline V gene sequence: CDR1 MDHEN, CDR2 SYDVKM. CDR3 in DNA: TGTGCCAGCAGTTTATGGGGACAGACAGATACGCAGTATTTT. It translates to CASSLWGQTDTQYF.

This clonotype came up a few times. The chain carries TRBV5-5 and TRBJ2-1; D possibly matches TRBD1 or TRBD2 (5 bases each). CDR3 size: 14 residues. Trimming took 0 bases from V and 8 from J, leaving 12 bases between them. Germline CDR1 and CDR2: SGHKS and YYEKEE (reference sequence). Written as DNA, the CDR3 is TGTGCCAGCAGCTTGGGGGGACCGTTCTATGAGCAGTTCTTC. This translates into CASSLGGPFYEQFF.

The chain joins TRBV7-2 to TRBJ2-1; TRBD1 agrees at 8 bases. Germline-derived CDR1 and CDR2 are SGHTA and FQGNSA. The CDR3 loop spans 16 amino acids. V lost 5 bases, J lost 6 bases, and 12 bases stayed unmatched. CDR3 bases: TGTGCCAGCAGCGGACAGGGAATTTGGGGTACCAATGAGCAGTTCTTC. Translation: CASSGQGIWGTNEQFF.

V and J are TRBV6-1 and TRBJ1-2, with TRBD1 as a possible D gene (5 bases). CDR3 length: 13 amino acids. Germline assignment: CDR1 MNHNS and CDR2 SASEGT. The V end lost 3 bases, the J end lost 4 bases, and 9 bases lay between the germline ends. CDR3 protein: CASSDAGRYGYTF. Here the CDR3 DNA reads TGTGCCAGCAGTGACGCAGGGCGCTATGGCTACACCTTC.

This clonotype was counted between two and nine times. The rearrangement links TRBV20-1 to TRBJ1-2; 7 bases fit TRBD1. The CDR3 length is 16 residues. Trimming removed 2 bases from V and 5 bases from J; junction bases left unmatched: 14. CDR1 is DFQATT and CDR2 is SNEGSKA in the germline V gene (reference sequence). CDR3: CSARPSGGHPFYGYTF. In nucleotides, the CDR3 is TGCAGTGCTAGACCCTCAGGGGGACATCCTTTTTATGGCTACACCTTC.

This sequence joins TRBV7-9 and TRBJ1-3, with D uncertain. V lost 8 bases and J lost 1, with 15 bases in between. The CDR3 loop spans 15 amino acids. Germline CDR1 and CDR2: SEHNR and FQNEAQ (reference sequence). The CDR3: CASGPYGISGNTIYF. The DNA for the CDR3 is TGTGCCAGCGGACCCTACGGTATTTCTGGAAACACCATATATTTT.

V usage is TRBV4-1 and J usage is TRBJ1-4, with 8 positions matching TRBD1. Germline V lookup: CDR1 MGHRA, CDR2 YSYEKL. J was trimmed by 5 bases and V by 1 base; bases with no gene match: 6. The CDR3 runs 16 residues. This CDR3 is CASSQVRDRWNEKLFF. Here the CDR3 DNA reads TGCGCCAGCAGCCAAGTACGGGACAGGTGGAATGAAAAACTGTTTTTT.

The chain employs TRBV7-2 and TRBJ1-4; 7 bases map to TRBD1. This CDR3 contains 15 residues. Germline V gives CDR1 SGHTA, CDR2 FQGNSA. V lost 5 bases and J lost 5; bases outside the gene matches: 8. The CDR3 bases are TGTGCCAGCAGCATGAACAGGGGCGAAAATGAAAAACTGTTTTTT. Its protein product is CASSMNRGENEKLFF. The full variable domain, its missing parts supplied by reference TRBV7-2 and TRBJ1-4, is GAGVSQSPSNKVTEKGKDVELRCDPISGHTALYWYRQSLGQGLEFLIYFQGNSAPDKSGLPSDRFSAERTGGSVSTLTIQRTQQEDSAVYLCASSMNRGENEKLFFGSGTQLSVL.

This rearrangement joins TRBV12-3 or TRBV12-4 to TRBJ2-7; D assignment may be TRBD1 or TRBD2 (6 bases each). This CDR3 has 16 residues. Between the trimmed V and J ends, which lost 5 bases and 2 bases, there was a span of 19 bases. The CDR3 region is CASSRPGGHSAYEQYF. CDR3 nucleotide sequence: TGTGCCAGCAGTCGACCCGGGGGACATAGTGCCTACGAGCAGTACTTC.